This TCR beta chain was documented in a study of T cells after yellow fever vaccination. Germline loops: CDR1 SQVTM, CDR2 ANQGSEA. The length of the CDR3 is 14 residues. V lost 6 bases, J lost 0 bases, and 12 bases lay in between. It was through 5'RACE template switching that TCR cDNA was made, with a universal primer site and UMIs added. TCRdb analysed the 5' RACE reads with MiXCR anew, one entry per CDR3 protein. Among about 130,000 distinct CDR3 sequences, roughly 10% were seen once, and the ten largest hold under 40%. Many counts were recorded for this clonotype. This clonotype originated in a man aged 18 to 29 who received the YFV17D yellow fever vaccine. Sample: CD8+ T cells sorted from PBMCs, taken on the day of the yellow fever booster vaccination. This sequence joins TRBV29-1 and TRBJ2-1; D possibly uses TRBD1 or TRBD2 (7 bases each). The CDR3 protein is CSVRGDSSYNEQFF. The CDR3 bases are TGCAGCGTCCGGGGGGACAGCTCCTACAATGAGCAGTTCTTC.